The 24 T cell receptor beta chains presented below share a single source sample, sequenced in a study of T-cell reconstitution after alpha-beta-depleted transplantation in children. Unique molecular identifiers featured in how the TCRbeta library was prepared. TCRdb itself ran the PCR reads through MiXCR, one entry per CDR3 protein. The sample has approximately 1,000,000 distinct CDR3 sequences, around 30% seen once. Sample: PBMCs, mostly from graft donor cells, taken 360 days after TCRalphabeta/CD19-depleted stem cell transplant. The receptors stem from a boy less than two years old who had a stem cell transplant for SCID, so the T cells may come from the graft donor.

The chain combines TRBV11-2 with TRBJ2-1; D is uncertain. CDR3 length: 18 amino acids. Trimming removed 2 bases at V and 2 bases at J, with 19 bases between. Germline CDR1 reads SGHAT; CDR2 reads FQNNGV. The CDR3, as DNA: TGTGCCAGCAGCTTAACCTCGATCGGTAGGTTGGCCTACAATGAGCAGTTCTTC. Translation gives CASSLTSIGRLAYNEQFF.

This chain joins TRBV7-6 and TRBJ1-4; D is perhaps TRBD1 (6 bases). CDR1 and CDR2 from the germline V gene are SGHVS and FNYEAQ. Trimming cost V 5 bases and J 0 bases, with 19 bases left between them. The CDR3 contains 18 residues. CDR3 in amino acids: CASSRTWGARATNEKLFF. The CDR3 DNA reads as TGTGCCAGCAGCCGCACGTGGGGGGCGAGGGCAACTAATGAAAAACTGTTTTTT. Supplemented by reference TRBV7-6 and TRBJ1-4, the full variable domain reads GAGVSQSPRYKVTKRGQDVALRCDPISGHVSLYWYRQALGQGPEFLTYFNYEAQQDKSGLPNDRFSAERPEGSISTLTIQRTEQRDSAMYRCASSRTWGARATNEKLFFGSGTQLSVL.

Of note for this clonotype: Relative to the germline gene, one junction end is altered; a read error may explain this. The chain employs TRBV7-3 and TRBJ1-6; D remains unclear. The germline CDR1 and CDR2 sequences are SGHTA and FQGTGA. This CDR3 is 15 amino acids long. The CDR3 reads CASRFPWGYNSPLHF. For the CDR3, the DNA is TGTGCCAGCCGCTTTCCATGGGGTTATAATTCACCCCTCCACTTT.

The chain carries TRBV4-3 and TRBJ2-1; possibly TRBD2 for D (5 bases). Trimming shortened V by 4 bases and J by 8 bases, and 18 bases separated the two germline ends. CDR3 size: 15 residues. Germline-derived CDR1 and CDR2 are LGHNA and YSLEER. The CDR3 DNA reads as TGCGCCAGCAGCCGGACTCAGATTTTTCCGTATGAGCAGTTCTTC. Protein: CASSRTQIFPYEQFF.

This sequence joins TRBV5-1 and TRBJ2-1; D is perhaps TRBD2 (7 bases). The V end lost 4 bases, the J end lost 6 bases, and 23 bases lay between the germline ends. This CDR3 has 17 amino acids. CDR1 is SGHRS, CDR2 YFSETQ, per germline. CDR3 sequence (DNA): TGCGCCAGCAGCCCGGGACTCGGGGGCGGGGGCCTCAATGAGCAGTTCTTC. It specifies CASSPGLGGGGLNEQFF.

V usage is TRBV20-1 and J usage is TRBJ1-2; D possibly corresponds to TRBD1 (5 bases). Germline CDR1 is DFQATT and CDR2 is SNEGSKA (reference sequence). This CDR3 is 12 amino acids long. With 2 bases removed from V and 4 bases from J, the gap between germline ends came to 8 bases. CDR3 nucleotide sequence: TGCAGTGCTAGACGGGGGGTCTATGGCTACACCTTC. Translating gives CSARRGVYGYTF.

The J gene is TRBJ1-2, the V gene TRBV5-1; 8 nucleotides align to TRBD1. V dropped 4 bases and J dropped 1; count of bases not matched to a gene: 6. Germline V gene data show CDR1 as SGHRS and CDR2 as YFSETQ. The CDR3 length is 15 residues. CDR3 residues: CASSRTGSNNYGYTF. The DNA of the CDR3 is TGCGCCAGCAGCCGGACAGGGAGTAATAACTATGGCTACACCTTC.

This rearrangement joins TRBV25-1 to TRBJ2-3, with 7 bases matching TRBD2. Per germline, CDR1 MGHDK and CDR2 SYGVNS. Trimming removed 6 bases from V and 1 base from J; junction bases left unmatched: 4. This CDR3 is built from 14 residues. CDR3 protein: CASRGRGGTDTQYF. The CDR3, as DNA: TGTGCCAGCAGGGGGAGGGGAGGCACAGATACGCAGTATTTT. Using reference TRBV25-1 and TRBJ2-3 for the parts outside the CDR3, the full variable domain is EADIYQTPRYLVIGTGKKITLECSQTMGHDKMYWYQQDPGMELHLIHYSYGVNSTEKGDLSSESTVSRIRTEHFPLTLESARPSHTSQYLCASRGRGGTDTQYFGPGTRLTVL.

This clonotype was recorded at least ten times. This chain uses TRBV7-8 with TRBJ2-7; 7 bases agree with TRBD1. This CDR3 has 16 amino acids. The V and J ends lost 1 base and 4 bases, in that order; junction bases with no gene match: 10. Germline V gene data show CDR1 as SGHVS and CDR2 as FQNEAQ. CDR3 region: CASSLGFGTVGYEQYF. For the CDR3, the DNA is TGTGCCAGCAGCTTAGGGTTTGGGACAGTCGGGTACGAGCAGTACTTC.

This clonotype turned up a few times. The chain has TRBV4-1 and TRBJ1-3; 9 nucleotides line up with TRBD1. J lost 13 bases, V lost 1 base, and 8 bases had no gene match. The CDR3 runs to 14 residues. In germline, CDR1 is MGHRA, CDR2 YSYEKL. In DNA form, the CDR3 reads TGCGCCAGCAGCCAAGCAGGGACAGGGCCGACGATATATTTT. This sequence encodes CASSQAGTGPTIYF.

This clonotype was recorded a few times. The genes are TRBV4-2 and TRBJ2-3, with a weak D call TRBD2 (5 bases). This CDR3 comprises 18 residues. In germline, CDR1 is LGHNA, CDR2 YNFKEQ. Trimming shortened V by 0 bases and J by 4 bases, and 20 bases separated the two germline ends. The CDR3 DNA sequence: TGTGCCAGCAGCCAAGACGGGGAAGGGAATTTCTATCCAGATACGCAGTATTTT. This sequence encodes CASSQDGEGNFYPDTQYF.

CDR3 in amino acids: CASSQIRNYGYTF. The CDR3 nucleotides are TGTGCCAGCAGCCAAATCCGAAACTATGGCTACACCTTC. The chain uses TRBV3-1 and TRBJ1-2; D is ambiguous. The V gene lost 2 bases and the J gene lost 2 bases, with 6 bases spanning the gap. Germline lookup yields CDR1 LGHDT and CDR2 YNNKEL (reference sequence). CDR3 length: 13 residues. The full variable domain, its missing parts supplied by reference TRBV3-1 and TRBJ1-2, is DTAVSQTPKYLVTQMGNDKSIKCEQNLGHDTMYWYKQDSKKFLKIMFSYNNKELIINETVPNRFSPKSPDKAHLNLHINSLELGDSAVYFCASSQIRNYGYTFGSGTRLTVV.

This chain links TRBV12-3 or TRBV12-4 with TRBJ2-7; perhaps TRBD2 as D (7 bases). This CDR3 contains 14 residues. V lost 6 bases and J lost 7, with 19 bases in between. This CDR3 is CASSRKGGAVEQYF. The CDR3 DNA reads as TGTGCCAGCAGCCGGAAAGGGGGGGCGGTTGAGCAGTACTTC.

The CDR3 region has the DNA TGCGCCAGCAGCCATACACTCCTGGCGGGGGGTGGCAATACGCAGTATTTT. Its protein is CASSHTLLAGGGNTQYF. This rearrangement joins TRBV5-1 to TRBJ2-3; the match to TRBD2 covers 8 bases. The CDR3 sequence is 17 residues long. Germline assignment: CDR1 SGHRS and CDR2 YFSETQ. With 4 bases clipped from V and 7 bases from J, the junction kept 17 bases outside the gene matches.

This clonotype was detected a few times. The chain uses TRBV20-1 and TRBJ2-1; 9 bases are a match to TRBD1. This CDR3 comprises 13 residues. The germline CDR1 and CDR2 sequences are DFQATT and SNEGSKA (reference sequence). CDR3 region: CSEGQGTYNEQFF. The CDR3 coding sequence is TGCAGCGAGGGACAGGGCACCTACAATGAGCAGTTCTTC.

This chain joins TRBV20-1 and TRBJ1-5; no definite D call. Germline loops: CDR1 DFQATT, CDR2 SNEGSKA (reference sequence). The V end lost 1 base, the J end lost 0 bases, and 10 bases lay between the germline ends. CDR3 length equals 15 residues. DNA of the CDR3: TGCAGTGCTAGAGTTCCAGGATATAGCAATCAGCCCCAGCATTTT. Amino acid sequence: CSARVPGYSNQPQHF.

The sample holds a few counts of this clonotype. CDR3 amino acids: CASSLLGQVSYEQYF. CDR3 coding DNA: TGTGCCAGCAGTCTTCTGGGACAGGTGTCCTACGAGCAGTACTTC. V gene TRBV6-5 combines with J gene TRBJ2-7; 8 nucleotides agree with TRBD1. Germline CDR1 and CDR2: MNHEY and SVGAGI. Losses at the gene ends were 5 bases for V and 1 base for J; bases not matched to a gene: 7. This CDR3 contains 15 residues.

This clonotype has just a few counts. The CDR3 sequence: CATSDKYGYTF. Written as DNA, the CDR3 is TGTGCCACCAGTGATAAGTATGGCTACACCTTC. The chain combines TRBV24-1 with TRBJ1-2, with D unresolved. V lost 3 bases, J lost 5 bases, and 3 bases lay in between. Per germline, CDR1 KGHDR and CDR2 SFDVKD. This CDR3 region has 11 residues.

This clonotype appeared a few times. The V gene is TRBV5-1, the J gene TRBJ2-3, with unresolved D. CDR3 length equals 12 residues. The V gene lost 3 bases and the J gene lost 4 bases, with 6 bases spanning the gap. Germline assignment: CDR1 SGHRS and CDR2 YFSETQ. The CDR3 spells CASSSHSDTQYF. The CDR3 bases are TGCGCCAGCAGCTCCCACTCAGATACGCAGTATTTT.

The chain has TRBV12-3 or TRBV12-4 and TRBJ2-7, with D perhaps TRBD1 or TRBD2 (5 bases each). CDR3 size: 14 residues. Trimming cost V 5 bases and J 3 bases, with 14 bases left between them. The CDR3 here is CASSLILGVYEQYF. DNA for the CDR3: TGTGCCAGCAGTCTTATCCTGGGGGTCTACGAGCAGTACTTC.

The V gene is TRBV20-1, the J gene TRBJ2-3, with a tentative D call TRBD2 (6 bases). The V gene lost 8 bases and the J gene lost 1 base, with 19 bases spanning the gap. This CDR3 spans 15 amino acids. CDR1 and CDR2 from the germline V gene are DFQATT and SNEGSKA (reference sequence). The DNA for the CDR3 is TGCAGTACTGGACCTGCTGGCGGGGGCACAGATACGCAGTATTTT. Protein: CSTGPAGGGTDTQYF.

This clonotype occurred a few times. CDR3 region: CASSQDSQVRTGELFF. CDR3 sequence (DNA): TGCGCCAGCAGCCAAGATTCACAGGTTCGCACCGGGGAGCTGTTTTTT. The chain joins TRBV4-3 to TRBJ2-2; possibly TRBD1 for D (5 bases). The CDR3 has 16 residues. Germline loops: CDR1 LGHNA, CDR2 YSLEER. Trimming took 0 bases from V and 4 from J, leaving 12 bases between them.

In this sample, this clonotype turned up a few times. The chain uses TRBV20-1 and TRBJ2-5; D perhaps matches TRBD1 (6 bases). The CDR3 loop spans 16 amino acids. CDR1 DFQATT and CDR2 SNEGSKA come from the germline V gene (reference sequence). V was pared by 2 bases and J by 1 base, with 17 bases between. CDR3: CSARLGWGQGQETQYF. In DNA form, the CDR3 reads TGCAGTGCTAGACTGGGGTGGGGGCAGGGCCAAGAGACCCAGTACTTC.

This chain joins TRBV3-1 and TRBJ2-3; the match to TRBD2 covers 8 bases. Germline V lookup: CDR1 LGHDT, CDR2 YNNKEL (reference sequence). There are 17 residues in the CDR3. V lost 1 base and J lost 1; bases outside the gene matches: 7. CDR3 sequence reads: CASSQGGLGGGTDTQYF. The DNA for the CDR3 is TGTGCCAGCAGCCAAGGGGGCCTCGGGGGGGGCACAGATACGCAGTATTTT.